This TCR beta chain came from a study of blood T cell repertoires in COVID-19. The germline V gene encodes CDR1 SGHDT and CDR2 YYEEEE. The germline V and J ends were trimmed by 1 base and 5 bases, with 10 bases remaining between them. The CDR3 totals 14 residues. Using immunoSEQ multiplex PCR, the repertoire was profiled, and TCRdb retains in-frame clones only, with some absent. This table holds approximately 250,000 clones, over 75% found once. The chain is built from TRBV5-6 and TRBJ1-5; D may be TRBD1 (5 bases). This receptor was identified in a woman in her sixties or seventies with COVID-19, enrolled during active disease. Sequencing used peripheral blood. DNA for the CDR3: TGTGCCAGCAGCTTGTACACGGGGGATCAGCCCCAGCATTTT. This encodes CASSLYTGDQPQHF.